Presented here are 17 T cell receptor beta chains from one specimen sequenced in a study of OX40 agonist ivuxolimab in advanced cancers. The repertoire was sequenced with immunoSEQ multiplex PCR; TCRdb's copy has only in-frame clones and lacks some. This sample carries around 100,000 clones, around 89% of them seen once, and the ten largest clones take 0.15% to 0.2%. Sequenced material: CD4+ or CD8+ T cells sorted from blood, taken in a trial of the OX40 agonist ivuxolimab. These receptor sequences come from an adult with an advanced solid tumor such as melanoma, head and neck, liver or kidney cancer.

The genes are TRBV19 and TRBJ1-2; D may be TRBD1 (6 bases). From germline, CDR1 is LNHDA and CDR2 SQIVND (reference sequence). This CDR3 has 14 amino acids. The V and J ends lost 6 bases and 7 bases respectively, with 18 bases between them. This CDR3 reads CASRSTGGLGGYTF. The CDR3, as DNA: TGTGCCAGTAGGTCGACAGGAGGCCTGGGTGGCTACACCTTC.

This rearrangement joins TRBV13 to TRBJ2-7; 16 bases are a match to TRBD2. In germline, CDR1 is PRHDT, CDR2 FYEKMQ (reference sequence). The CDR3 is made up of 17 amino acids. After removal of 4 bases from V and 2 bases from J, the junction contained 5 bases not matched to a gene. This CDR3 reads CASSSEGLAGGTYEQYF. CDR3 sequence (DNA): TGTGCCAGCAGCTCCGAGGGACTAGCGGGAGGGACCTACGAGCAGTACTTC.

This chain joins TRBV7-7 and TRBJ1-1; D unresolved. Looked up from germline, CDR1 is SSHAT and CDR2 is FNYEAQ (reference sequence). This CDR3 contains 13 residues. V was pared by 2 bases and J by 4 bases, with 8 bases between. CDR3 residues: CASSLFLGTEAFF. The CDR3 DNA reads as TGTGCCAGCAGCTTATTTTTGGGCACTGAAGCTTTCTTT.

V gene TRBV7-2 combines with J gene TRBJ2-1, with D unclear. CDR1 and CDR2 (germline): SGHTA, FQGNSA. V gave up 0 bases and J gave up 3 bases, with 18 bases separating them. CDR3 size: 18 residues. For the CDR3, the DNA is TGTGCCAGCAGCTTAGCCCCCTGGGTGGTAATAGACTACAATGAGCAGTTCTTC. Protein: CASSLAPWVVIDYNEQFF. The full variable domain, with the rest looked up from reference TRBV7-2 and TRBJ2-1, is GAGVSQSPSNKVTEKGKDVELRCDPISGHTALYWYRQSLGQGLEFLIYFQGNSAPDKSGLPSDRFSAERTGGSVSTLTIQRTQQEDSAVYLCASSLAPWVVIDYNEQFFGPGTRLTVL.

Remarks on this clone: Other nucleotide sequences in the sample specify the same CDR3. CDR3 nucleotide sequence: TGTGCCAGCAGCTTGGTCGCAACGAACACCGGGGAGCTGTTTTTT. It is translated as CASSLVATNTGELFF. The chain recombines TRBV7-3 with TRBJ2-2; D is unclear. CDR1 SGHTA and CDR2 FQGTGA come from the germline V gene. The V end was cut by 3 bases, the J end by 0 bases, with 8 bases between. The CDR3 is 15 amino acids.

This clone was counted a few times. As DNA, the CDR3 is TGTGCCAGTAGGCCTGAGGGGGGCAGGCGTCATGAAGCTTTCTTT. It codes for CASRPEGGRRHEAFF. V and J are TRBV19 and TRBJ1-1; D perhaps matches TRBD1 (6 bases). The CDR3 runs 15 residues. Germline V gene sequence: CDR1 LNHDA, CDR2 SQIVND (reference sequence). Between the trimmed V and J ends, which lost 6 bases and 7 bases, there was a span of 21 bases. Drawing the rest from reference TRBV19 and TRBJ1-1, the complete variable domain is DGGITQSPKYLFRKEGQNVTLSCEQNLNHDAMYWYRQDPGQGLRLIYYSQIVNDFQKGDIAEGYSVSREKKESFPLTVTSAQKNPTAFYLCASRPEGGRRHEAFFGQGTRLTVV.

This chain joins TRBV12-2 and TRBJ1-2; the table's TRBD1 call for D was not verified on the DNA. TRBV12-2 corresponds to a pseudogene. The CDR3 contains 16 residues. In nucleotides, the CDR3 is TGTGCAAGTCGCTTGGAAAGGACAGGGTTTCGCTATGGCTACACCTTC. As protein: CASRLERTGFRYGYTF.

This clone showed up just a few times. J is TRBJ1-6 and V is TRBV2, with 7 bases fitting TRBD1. The CDR3 runs to 13 residues. Germline trimming cut 7 bases from V and 9 bases from J; bases unmatched to any gene: 6. Germline CDR1 SNHLY, CDR2 FYNNEI. The CDR3 coding sequence is TGTGCCAGCAAAGGGAGGGGGCTTTCACCCCTCCACTTT. Translating it yields CASKGRGLSPLHF.

This chain joins TRBV28 and TRBJ1-5; possible D gene TRBD1, 5 bases. The CDR3 covers 14 residues. Germline loops: CDR1 MDHEN, CDR2 SYDVKM. The V end lost 6 bases, the J end lost 3 bases, and 12 bases lay between the germline ends. The CDR3 region has the DNA TGTGCCAGCAGGAGGGCAGGGTCCAATCAGCCCCAGCATTTT. Its translation is CASRRAGSNQPQHF.

V gene TRBV11-2 combines with J gene TRBJ2-3; 7 bases are shared with TRBD2. V dropped 1 base and J dropped 6; count of bases not matched to a gene: 13. This CDR3 comprises 17 residues. Germline assignment: CDR1 SGHAT and CDR2 FQNNGV. This CDR3 is CASSLGVAGALGDTQYF. DNA for the CDR3: TGTGCCAGCAGCTTAGGAGTAGCGGGCGCCCTCGGGGATACGCAGTATTTT.

This sequence joins TRBV30 and TRBJ2-3; 9 positions match TRBD2. The CDR3 is 15 residues long. Germline V CDR1 and CDR2: GTSNPN, SVGIG (reference sequence). The V and J ends lost 0 bases and 6 bases, in that order; junction bases with no gene match: 7. CDR3 nucleotides: TGTGCCTGGAGTGTACAAGCGGGGGGAGCGGATACGCAGTATTTT. Translating gives CAWSVQAGGADTQYF.

The V and J genes are TRBV28 and TRBJ1-4, with a weak D call TRBD1 (6 bases). V shed 7 bases and J shed 8 bases, with 23 bases lying between them. This CDR3 is built from 16 residues. Germline V gene sequence: CDR1 MDHEN, CDR2 SYDVKM. CDR3 amino acids: CASTQPRAGGQEKLFF. The CDR3 nucleotides are TGTGCCAGCACCCAACCCCGTGCGGGGGGGCAGGAAAAACTGTTTTTT.

This clone was observed once. This chain joins TRBV7-9 and TRBJ2-3, with D possibly TRBD2 on 5 matching bases. The CDR3 has 13 residues. V was shortened by 8 bases and J by 5 bases, with 14 bases between the two germline ends. CDR1 and CDR2 from the germline V gene are SEHNR and FQNEAQ (reference sequence). The CDR3 spells CASGGDRGDTQYF. The DNA for the CDR3 is TGTGCCAGCGGAGGTGACCGGGGAGATACGCAGTATTTT.

This chain uses TRBV4-1 with TRBJ1-6; D unclear. The V gene lost 8 bases and the J gene lost 13 bases, with 9 bases spanning the gap. From germline, CDR1 is MGHRA and CDR2 YSYEKL. The CDR3 sequence is 10 residues long. The CDR3 sequence is CASGNNPLHF. CDR3 coding DNA: TGCGCCAGCGGAAACAATCCCCTCCACTTT.

The chain carries TRBV6-1 and TRBJ2-1; D gene unclear. The V and J ends lost 7 bases and 4 bases respectively, with 14 bases between them. The CDR3 totals 14 residues. The germline CDR1 and CDR2 sequences are MNHNS and SASEGT. The CDR3 region is CASTIDPAYNEQFF. The CDR3 coding sequence is TGTGCCAGCACAATAGACCCGGCGTACAATGAGCAGTTCTTC.

The rearrangement uses TRBV30 and TRBJ1-5; 8 nucleotides agree with TRBD1. The CDR3 totals 14 residues. Germline values: CDR1 GTSNPN, CDR2 SVGIG (reference sequence). J was trimmed by 7 bases and V by 5 bases; bases with no gene match: 10. The CDR3 coding sequence is TGTGCCTGGGAGAGTACAGGGGGTGGACAGCCCCAGCATTTT. Translated: CAWESTGGGQPQHF.

This sequence joins TRBV7-9 and TRBJ1-4; 7 bases agree with TRBD1. The CDR3 has 13 residues. V gave up 5 bases and J gave up 7 bases; unmatched junction bases: 4. Germline V gives CDR1 SEHNR, CDR2 FQNEAQ (reference sequence). The CDR3 spells CASSRDSLEKLFF. CDR3 sequence (DNA): TGTGCCAGCAGCCGGGACAGCCTTGAAAAACTGTTTTTT.